The source of this TCR beta chain is a study of CD8 T cells in ankylosing spondylitis. Findings and caveats of the study: Researchers report that disease-linked clones proved CD8+ and relatively rare in peripheral blood. There was reportedly significant enrichment of clones that were disease-linked in matched ankylosing spondylitis synovial fluid. Several highly homologous variants made up a TCR beta motif, and this motif appeared characteristic of ankylosing spondylitis blood. Certain motif variants had earlier been reported in reactive arthritis synovial fluid and blood.

The sample holds a few counts of this clonotype. Its antigen remains unidentified. Scientists made TCR beta libraries using quantitative 5'-RACE with molecular barcodes. TCRdb redid the calling of the 5' RACE reads with MiXCR, one entry per CDR3 protein. In the table there are roughly 670,000 distinct CDR3 sequences, 19% of which are singletons. The CDR3 is 14 residues long. Trimming took off 3 bases at V and 6 bases at J, with 12 bases between the two ends. Germline V gives CDR1 MNHNS, CDR2 SASEGT. The chain carries TRBV6-1 and TRBJ1-5, with D possibly being TRBD1 (5 bases). The TCR originated in a male donor with ankylosing spondylitis. The sequencing sample was made of blood, either unsorted or a sorted T cell fraction (not recorded which). The CDR3 coding sequence is TGTGCCAGCAGTGACCCTACCAGGGCTCAGCCCCAGCATTTT. It translates to CASSDPTRAQPQHF.